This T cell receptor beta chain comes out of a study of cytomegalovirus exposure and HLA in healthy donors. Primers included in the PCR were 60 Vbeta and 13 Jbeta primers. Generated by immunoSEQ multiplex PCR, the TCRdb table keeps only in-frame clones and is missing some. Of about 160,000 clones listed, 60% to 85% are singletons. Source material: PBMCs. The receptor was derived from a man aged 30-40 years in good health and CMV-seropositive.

The chain's CDR3 is CASSPGTSDEQYF. The CDR3, as DNA: TGCGCCAGCAGCCCCGGGACTAGCGACGAGCAGTACTTC. The gene calls are TRBV5-1 and TRBJ2-7, with TRBD2 matching 10 bases. Germline V gene sequence: CDR1 SGHRS, CDR2 YFSETQ. The CDR3 runs 13 residues. V lost 4 bases to trimming and J lost 5 bases; unmatched junction nucleotides: 3.